This T cell receptor (beta chain) was observed in a study of blood T cell repertoires in COVID-19. In the study overall: Acute-phase and convalescent COVID-19 samples originated in the United States, Italy and Spain. T cells, B-cell-depleted T cells, or PBMCs provided the cDNA or gDNA that served as material.

CDR3 length: 14 amino acids. V shed 4 bases and J 5 bases; nucleotides not matched to a gene: 2. CDR1 is SGHTA and CDR2 is FQGTGA in the germline V gene. Per the study methods: Counts of nucleated cells, estimated from reference gene primer amplification, were obtained. The method was immunoSEQ multiplex PCR; TCRdb's version includes in-frame clones alone and lacks a portion of them. V and J calls and clone size come straight from that table; D and trimming were deduced from the DNA. The table includes fewer than 100,000 clones, about nine tenths detected once. The sequence derives from a human donor in a cohort sampled during active COVID-19. This chain connects TRBV7-3 to TRBJ1-6; 7 bases match TRBD1. Input material: peripheral blood. CDR3 amino acids: CASSSQGNNSPLHF. The CDR3 DNA reads as TGTGCCAGCAGCTCACAGGGGAATAATTCACCCCTCCACTTT.